Sequencing of this T cell receptor (beta chain) was carried out in a study of blood T cell repertoires in COVID-19. In the study overall: Acute and convalescent COVID-19 specimens originated in the United States, Italy and Spain. Sources were T cells, B-cell-depleted T cells, or PBMCs; the material itself was cDNA or gDNA.

The authors' processing: Amplification from reference gene primers served as the basis for estimated nucleated cell counts. TCRdb keeps only in-frame clones here, not all; method: immunoSEQ multiplex PCR. That table supplies the V and J calls and clone size; D and trimming were determined from the DNA. The table lists about 160,000 clones, 90% to 95% of them singletons. Followed longitudinally, the Seattle patients had been enrolled during active infection. The germline V gene has CDR1 SQVTM and CDR2 ANQGSEA. Trimming pared 7 bases from V and 2 bases from J, leaving 15 bases between. CDR3 size: 14 residues.

The receptor was derived from a woman aged 55-69 years with COVID-19, enrolled during active disease. V and J are TRBV29-1 and TRBJ1-3; perhaps TRBD1 as D (5 bases). The specimen was peripheral blood. The CDR3 nucleotides are TGCAGCGCCGCAGACAGCCCTACTGGAAACACCATATATTTT. Its protein is CSAADSPTGNTIYF.